This T cell receptor (beta chain) was obtained from a study of CD8 T cells in ankylosing spondylitis. Study results and caveats: The authors found the disease-linked clones to be CD8+ and relatively rare in peripheral blood.

CDR1 is LGHNA and CDR2 is YNFKEQ in the germline V gene. The CDR3 loop spans 18 amino acids. V lost 2 bases to trimming and J lost 0 bases, with 20 bases between them. A word on this clonotype: Antigen unknown.

TCRdb reprocessed the 5' RACE reads via MiXCR and lists one record per CDR3 protein. The sample lists almost 250,000 distinct CDR3 sequences; approximately 30% were seen once. This sequence was found in a male donor with ankylosing spondylitis or in good health (not recorded which). Sequencing input: blood, either unsorted or a sorted T cell fraction (not recorded which). The chain combines TRBV4-2 with TRBJ2-7; no reliable D call. CDR3 amino acids: CASSQPIVKQKSSYEQYF. The CDR3 nucleotides read TGTGCCAGCAGCCAACCCATAGTCAAACAAAAGAGCTCCTACGAGCAGTACTTC.